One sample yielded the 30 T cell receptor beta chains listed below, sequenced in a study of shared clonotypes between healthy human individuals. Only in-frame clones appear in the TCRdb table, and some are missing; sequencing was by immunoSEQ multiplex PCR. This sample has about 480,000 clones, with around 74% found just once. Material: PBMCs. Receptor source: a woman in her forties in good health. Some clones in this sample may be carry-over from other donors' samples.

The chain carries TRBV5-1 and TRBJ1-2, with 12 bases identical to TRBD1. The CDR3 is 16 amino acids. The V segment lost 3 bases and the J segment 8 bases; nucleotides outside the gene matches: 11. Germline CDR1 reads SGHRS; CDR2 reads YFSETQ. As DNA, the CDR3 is TGCGCCAGCAGCTCGCAACCCGGGACAGGGGGCGAAGGCTACACCTTC. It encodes CASSSQPGTGGEGYTF. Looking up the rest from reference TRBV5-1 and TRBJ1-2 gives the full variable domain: KAGVTQTPRYLIKTRGQQVTLSCSPISGHRSVSWYQQTPGQGLQFLFEYFSETQRNKGNFPGRFSGRQFSNSRSEMNVSTLELGDSALYLCASSSQPGTGGEGYTFGSGTRLTVV.

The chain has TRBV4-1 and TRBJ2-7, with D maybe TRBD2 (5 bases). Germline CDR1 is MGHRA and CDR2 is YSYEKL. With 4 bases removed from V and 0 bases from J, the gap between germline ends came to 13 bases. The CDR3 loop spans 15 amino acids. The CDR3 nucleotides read TGCGCCAGCAGCCCTTCGGAGGCCAGCTCCTACGAGCAGTACTTC. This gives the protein CASSPSEASSYEQYF.

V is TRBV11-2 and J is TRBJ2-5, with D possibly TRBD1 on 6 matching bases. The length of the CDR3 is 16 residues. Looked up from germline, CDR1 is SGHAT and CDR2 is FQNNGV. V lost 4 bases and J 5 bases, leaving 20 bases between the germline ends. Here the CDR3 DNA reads TGTGCCAGCAGCTCGATACAGGGAAGGGGATCGGAGACCCAGTACTTC. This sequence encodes CASSSIQGRGSETQYF.

As DNA, the CDR3 is TGTGCCATCAGTGAGTTCCTAGCGGGACCCTACGAGCAGTACTTC. Translation gives CAISEFLAGPYEQYF. The gene calls are TRBV10-3 and TRBJ2-7; 9 bases line up with TRBD2. The germline V gene encodes CDR1 ENHRY and CDR2 SYGVKD. V trimming: 1 base; J trimming: 2 bases; junction bases outside the gene matches: 3. The CDR3 extends over 15 amino acids.

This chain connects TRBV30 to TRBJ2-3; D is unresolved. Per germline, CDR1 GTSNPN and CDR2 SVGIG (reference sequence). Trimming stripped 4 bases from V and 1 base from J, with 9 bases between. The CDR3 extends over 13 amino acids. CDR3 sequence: CAWILQGTDTQYF. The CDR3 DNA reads TGTGCCTGGATTCTCCAGGGCACAGATACGCAGTATTTT.

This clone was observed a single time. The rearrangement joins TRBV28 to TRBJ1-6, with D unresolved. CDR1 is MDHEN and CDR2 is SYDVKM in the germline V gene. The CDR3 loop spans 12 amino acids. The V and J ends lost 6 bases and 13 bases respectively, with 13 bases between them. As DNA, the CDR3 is TGTGCCAGCAGCCCACTTAGGCTTCCCCTCCACTTT. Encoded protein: CASSPLRLPLHF.

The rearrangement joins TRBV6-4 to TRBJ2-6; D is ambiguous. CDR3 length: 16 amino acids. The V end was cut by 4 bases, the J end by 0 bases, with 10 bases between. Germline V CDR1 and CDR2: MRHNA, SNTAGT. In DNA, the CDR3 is TGTGCCAGCAGTGCCACAGAGAGCTCTGGGGCCAACGTCCTGACTTTC. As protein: CASSATESSGANVLTF.

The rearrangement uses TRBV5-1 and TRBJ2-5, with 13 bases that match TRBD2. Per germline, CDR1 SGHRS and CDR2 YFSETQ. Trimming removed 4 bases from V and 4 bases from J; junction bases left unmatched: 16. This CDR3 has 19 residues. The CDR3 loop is CASSAGAGLAGFRGETQYF. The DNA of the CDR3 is TGCGCCAGCAGCGCCGGGGCGGGACTAGCGGGATTTAGGGGAGAGACCCAGTACTTC.

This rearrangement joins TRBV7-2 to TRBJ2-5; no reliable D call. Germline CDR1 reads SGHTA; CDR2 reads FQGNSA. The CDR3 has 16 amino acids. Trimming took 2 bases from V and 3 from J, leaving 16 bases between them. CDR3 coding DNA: TGTGCCAGCAGCTTATTGGCGGCGACCACTAAAGAGACCCAGTACTTC. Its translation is CASSLLAATTKETQYF.

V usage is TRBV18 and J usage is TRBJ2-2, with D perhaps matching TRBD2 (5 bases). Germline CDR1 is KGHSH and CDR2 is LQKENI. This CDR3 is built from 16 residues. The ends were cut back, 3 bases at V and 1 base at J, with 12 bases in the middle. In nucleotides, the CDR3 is TGTGCCAGCTCACCTCTGAGGAGGCTGAACACCGGGGAGCTGTTTTTT. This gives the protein CASSPLRRLNTGELFF.

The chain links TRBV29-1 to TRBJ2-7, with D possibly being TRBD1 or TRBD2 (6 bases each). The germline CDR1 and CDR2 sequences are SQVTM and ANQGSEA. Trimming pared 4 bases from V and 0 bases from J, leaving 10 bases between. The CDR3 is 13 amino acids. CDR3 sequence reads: CSVVGGPSYEQYF. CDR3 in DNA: TGCAGCGTTGTTGGGGGGCCCTCCTACGAGCAGTACTTC.

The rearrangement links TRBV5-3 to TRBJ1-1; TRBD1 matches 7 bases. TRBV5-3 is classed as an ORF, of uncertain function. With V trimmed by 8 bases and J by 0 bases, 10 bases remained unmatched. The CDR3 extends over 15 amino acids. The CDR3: CASSRAGTVNTEAFF. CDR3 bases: TGTGCCAGCAGCCGAGCCGGGACAGTGAACACTGAAGCTTTCTTT.

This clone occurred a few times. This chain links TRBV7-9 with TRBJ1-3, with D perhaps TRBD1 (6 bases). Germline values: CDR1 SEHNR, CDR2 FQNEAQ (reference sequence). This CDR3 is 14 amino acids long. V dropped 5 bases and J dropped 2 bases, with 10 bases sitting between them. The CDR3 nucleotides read TGTGCCAGCAGCCGGACAGTAACTGGAAACACCATATATTTT. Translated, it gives CASSRTVTGNTIYF. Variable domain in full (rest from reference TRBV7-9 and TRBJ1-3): DTGVSQNPRHKITKRGQNVTFRCDPISEHNRLYWYRQTLGQGPEFLTYFQNEAQLEKSRLLSDRFSAERPKGSFSTLEIQRTEQGDSAMYLCASSRTVTGNTIYFGEGSWLTVV.

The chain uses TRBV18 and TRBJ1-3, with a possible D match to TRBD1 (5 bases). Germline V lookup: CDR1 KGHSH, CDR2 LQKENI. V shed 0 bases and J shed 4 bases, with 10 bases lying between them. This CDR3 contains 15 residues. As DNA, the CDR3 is TGTGCCAGCTCACCACCGGGAGGGGAAGGAAACACCATATATTTT. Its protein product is CASSPPGGEGNTIYF. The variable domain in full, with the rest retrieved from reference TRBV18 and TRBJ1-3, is NAGVMQNPRHLVRRRGQEARLRCSPMKGHSHVYWYRQLPEEGLKFMVYLQKENIIDESGMPKERFSAEFPKEGPSILRIQQVVRGDSAAYFCASSPPGGEGNTIYFGEGSWLTVV.

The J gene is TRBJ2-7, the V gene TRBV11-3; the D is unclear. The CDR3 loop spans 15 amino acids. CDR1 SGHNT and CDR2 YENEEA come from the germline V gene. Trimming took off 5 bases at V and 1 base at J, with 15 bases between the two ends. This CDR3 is CASSQEGDVSYEQYF. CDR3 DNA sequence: TGTGCCAGCAGCCAAGAAGGAGATGTATCCTACGAGCAGTACTTC.

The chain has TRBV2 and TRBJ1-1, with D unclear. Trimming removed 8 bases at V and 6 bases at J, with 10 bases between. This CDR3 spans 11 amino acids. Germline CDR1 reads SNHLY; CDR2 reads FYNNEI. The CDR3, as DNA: TGTGCCAGCCTCGTGGCGGCTGAAGCTTTCTTT. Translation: CASLVAAEAFF.

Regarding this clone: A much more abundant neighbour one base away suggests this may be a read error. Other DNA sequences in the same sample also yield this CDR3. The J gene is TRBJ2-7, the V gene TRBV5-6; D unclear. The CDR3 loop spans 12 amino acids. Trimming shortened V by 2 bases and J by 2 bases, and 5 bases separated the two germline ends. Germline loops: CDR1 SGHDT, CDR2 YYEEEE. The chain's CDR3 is CASSLRPYEQYF. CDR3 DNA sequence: TGTGCCAGCAGCTTAAGACCCTACGAGCAGTACTTC.

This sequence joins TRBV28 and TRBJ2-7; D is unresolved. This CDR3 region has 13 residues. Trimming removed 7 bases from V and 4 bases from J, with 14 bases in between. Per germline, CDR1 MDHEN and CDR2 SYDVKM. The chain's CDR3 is CASNYRAGYEQYF. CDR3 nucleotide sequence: TGTGCCAGCAACTATAGGGCCGGTTACGAGCAGTACTTC. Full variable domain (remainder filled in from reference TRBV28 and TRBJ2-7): DVKVTQSSRYLVKRTGEKVFLECVQDMDHENMFWYRQDPGLGLRLIYFSYDVKMKEKGDIPEGYSVSREKKERFSLILESASTNQTSMYLCASNYRAGYEQYFGPGTRLTVT.

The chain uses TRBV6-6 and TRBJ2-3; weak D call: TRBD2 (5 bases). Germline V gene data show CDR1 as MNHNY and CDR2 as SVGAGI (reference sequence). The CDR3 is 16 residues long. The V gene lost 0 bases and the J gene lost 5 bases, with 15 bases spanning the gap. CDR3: CASSYSAAANGDTQYF. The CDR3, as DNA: TGTGCCAGCAGTTACTCGGCAGCGGCCAACGGAGATACGCAGTATTTT.

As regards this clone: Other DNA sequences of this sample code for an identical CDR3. The CDR3 nucleotides read TGCGCCAGCAGCTTGGGCGGGAACAAAGAGACCCAGTACTTC. It yields the protein CASSLGGNKETQYF. The chain links TRBV5-1 to TRBJ2-5; tentatively, D is TRBD2 (6 bases). The CDR3 runs 14 residues. CDR1 and CDR2 from the germline V gene are SGHRS and YFSETQ. Trimming removed 0 bases at V and 3 bases at J, with 9 bases between.

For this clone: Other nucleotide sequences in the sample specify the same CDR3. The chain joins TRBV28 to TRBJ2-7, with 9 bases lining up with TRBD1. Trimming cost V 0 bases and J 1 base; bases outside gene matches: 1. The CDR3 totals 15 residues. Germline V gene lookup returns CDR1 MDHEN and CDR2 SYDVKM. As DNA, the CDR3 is TGTGCCAGCAGTTTATGGGGGACAGGGTCCTACGAGCAGTACTTC. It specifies CASSLWGTGSYEQYF.

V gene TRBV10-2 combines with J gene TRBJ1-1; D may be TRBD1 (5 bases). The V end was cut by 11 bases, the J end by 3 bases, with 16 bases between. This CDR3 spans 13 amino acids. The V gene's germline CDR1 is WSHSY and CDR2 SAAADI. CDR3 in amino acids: CAVRDGWHTEAFF. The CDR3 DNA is TGCGCCGTCCGGGACGGTTGGCACACTGAAGCTTTCTTT.

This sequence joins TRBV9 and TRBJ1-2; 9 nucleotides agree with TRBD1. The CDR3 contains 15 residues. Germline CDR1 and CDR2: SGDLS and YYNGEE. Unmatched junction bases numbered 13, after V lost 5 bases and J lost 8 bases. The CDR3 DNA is TGTGCCAGCAGACTAACAGGGGGCGCGGGTGTGGGCTACACCTTC. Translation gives CASRLTGGAGVGYTF.

CDR3 coding DNA: TGTGCCAGCAGCGTACAGGTCTCCTACGAGCAGTACTTC. This translates into CASSVQVSYEQYF. The rearrangement joins TRBV6-5 to TRBJ2-7; D is perhaps TRBD1 (5 bases). CDR3 length equals 13 residues. Germline values: CDR1 MNHEY, CDR2 SVGAGI. The V and J ends lost 6 bases and 0 bases respectively, with 9 bases between them.

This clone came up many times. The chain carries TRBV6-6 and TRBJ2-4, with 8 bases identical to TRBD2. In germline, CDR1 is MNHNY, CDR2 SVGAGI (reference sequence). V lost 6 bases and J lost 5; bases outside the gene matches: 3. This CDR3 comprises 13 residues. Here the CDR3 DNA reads TGTGCCAGCAGCCGGGGGGGGGAAAACATTCAGTACTTC. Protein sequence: CASSRGGENIQYF.

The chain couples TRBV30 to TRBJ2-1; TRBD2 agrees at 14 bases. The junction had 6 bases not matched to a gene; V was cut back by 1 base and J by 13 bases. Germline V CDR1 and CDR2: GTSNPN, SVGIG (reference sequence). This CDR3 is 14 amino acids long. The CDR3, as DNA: TGTGCCTGGAGTGCGGGACTAGCGGGAGTTGATCAGTTCTTC. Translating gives CAWSAGLAGVDQFF. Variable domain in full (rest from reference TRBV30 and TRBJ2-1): SQTIHQWPATLVQPVGSPLSLECTVEGTSNPNLYWYRQAAGRGLQLLFYSVGIGQISSEVPQNLSASRPQDRQFILSSKKLLLSDSGFYLCAWSAGLAGVDQFFGPGTRLTVL.

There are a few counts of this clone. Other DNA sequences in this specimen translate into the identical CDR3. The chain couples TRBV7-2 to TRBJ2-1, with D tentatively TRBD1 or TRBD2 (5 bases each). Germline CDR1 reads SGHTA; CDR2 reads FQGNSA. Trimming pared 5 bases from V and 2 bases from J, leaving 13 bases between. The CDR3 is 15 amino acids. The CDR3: CASSPQGETYNEQFF. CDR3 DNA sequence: TGTGCCAGCAGCCCGCAAGGGGAGACCTACAATGAGCAGTTCTTC.

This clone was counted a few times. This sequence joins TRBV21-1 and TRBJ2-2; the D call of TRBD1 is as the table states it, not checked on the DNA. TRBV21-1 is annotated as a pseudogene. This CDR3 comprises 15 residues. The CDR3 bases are TGTGCCAGCAGCAAAGGTACAGGGGTTCACGGGGAGCTGTTTTTT. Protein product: CASSKGTGVHGELFF.

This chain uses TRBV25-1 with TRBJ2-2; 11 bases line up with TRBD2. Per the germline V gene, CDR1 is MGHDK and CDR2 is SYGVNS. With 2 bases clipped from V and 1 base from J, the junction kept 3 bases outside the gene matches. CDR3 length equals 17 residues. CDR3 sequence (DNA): TGTGCCAGCAGTGAAGGTCTAGCGGGAGGGAACACCGGGGAGCTGTTTTTT. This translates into CASSEGLAGGNTGELFF.

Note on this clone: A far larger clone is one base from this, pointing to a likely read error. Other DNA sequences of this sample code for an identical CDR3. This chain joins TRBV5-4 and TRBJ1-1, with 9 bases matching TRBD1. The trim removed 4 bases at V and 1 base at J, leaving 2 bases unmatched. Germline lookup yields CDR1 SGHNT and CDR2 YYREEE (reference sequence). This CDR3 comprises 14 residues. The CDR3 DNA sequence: TGTGCCAGCAGCCCGACAGGGGGGAACACTGAAGCTTTCTTT. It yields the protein CASSPTGGNTEAFF.